This entry features one T cell receptor (beta chain) sequence. These data come from a study of CD8 T cells in Susac syndrome. Germline V CDR1 and CDR2: SGHAT, FQNNGV. This CDR3 is built from 14 residues. With V trimmed by 4 bases and J by 5 bases, 5 bases remained unmatched. An input of about 0.45 to 1 ug of RNA was subjected to reverse transcription using random hexamers. Amplification of TCR beta CDR3 used immunoSEQ multiplex PCR across 54 Vbeta and 13 Jbeta. Via MiXCR, TCRdb re-called the immunoSEQ multiplex PCR reads, giving one row per CDR3 protein. The table includes 78,000 or so distinct CDR3 sequences, around 96% detected once. The T cells that were sequenced for TCR beta were CD8+ and CD4+ cells from blood. The CD8+ and CD4+ T cells were negatively isolated, with the TEMRA cells enriched by FACS.

This sequence originates from a human donor with multiple sclerosis. Sequencing was carried out using CD8+ T cells from PBMCs. The V gene is TRBV11-2, the J gene TRBJ2-1; 7 positions agree with TRBD2. This chain's CDR3 is CASSSSGNHNEQFF. DNA of the CDR3: TGTGCCAGCAGCTCTAGCGGAAATCACAATGAGCAGTTCTTC.